This T cell receptor beta chain was found in a study of CD4 T cells in relation to SARS-CoV-2 and coronaviruses. Study-level information: ViraFEST: roughly ten-day antigen culture of PBMCs, then TCR beta CDR3 sequencing. No peptide or an HIV-1 Nef peptide pool served as negative control.

CDR3 size: 13 residues. Trimming took 3 bases from V and 6 from J, leaving 9 bases between them. CDR1 SGHAT and CDR2 FQNNGV come from the germline V gene. Note on this clone: Its antigen is undetermined.

Before the COVID-19 pandemic, during about 2011-2019, CD4+ T cells were taken from unexposed donors. CD4+ T cells were isolated from the cells after less than 13 days of culture. As cell numbers allowed, unexposed-donor CD4+ T cells faced SARS-CoV-2 S/N and four cold-coronavirus spikes. The data were produced by immunoSEQ multiplex PCR, yet TCRdb's version contains in-frame clones alone and is incomplete. The sample lists about 26,000 clones, over 60% occurring once. The source material was CD4+ T cells from PBMCs, cultured in vitro. This TCR came from a human donor in good health. This chain joins TRBV11-2 and TRBJ2-1; D unresolved. CDR3 in DNA: TGTGCCAGCAGCTTTTCCGGAACCAATGAGCAGTTCTTC. It codes for CASSFSGTNEQFF. The full variable domain, with the rest looked up from reference TRBV11-2 and TRBJ2-1, is EAGVAQSPRYKIIEKRQSVAFWCNPISGHATLYWYQQILGQGPKLLIQFQNNGVVDDSQLPKDRFSAERLKGVDSTLKIQPAKLEDSAVYLCASSFSGTNEQFFGPGTRLTVL.